Only a few counts were recorded for the clone carrying this TCR beta chain. Its antigen is undetermined. This CDR3 is built from 16 residues. The germline CDR1 and CDR2 sequences are MNHNY and SVGAGI (reference sequence). J gave up 4 bases and V 4 bases, and 10 bases lay outside the gene matches. The source of the sample is a study of cytomegalovirus exposure and HLA in healthy donors. Findings of the study overall: TCR beta chains numbering some 160 were designated cytomegalovirus-associated. Association of a missense DCLRE1C variant with TCR beta V- and J-gene trimming was reported in a later analysis. Reported performance of the classifier showed diagnosis of cytomegalovirus status with high specificity and sensitivity.

PCR involved 60 Vbeta and 13 Jbeta primers. Method: immunoSEQ multiplex PCR; TCRdb's copy keeps in-frame clones and lacks some. This table holds 100,000 to 150,000 clones, around 10% found once. The gene calls are TRBV6-6 and TRBJ1-5, with 7 bases aligning to TRBD1. The material sequenced was PBMCs. The clonotype originates from a woman aged 40 to 55 in good health and CMV-seropositive. For the CDR3, the DNA is TGTGCCAGCAGTTCGATTAGGGGGCTCTCTAATCAGCCCCAGCATTTT. Translating it yields CASSSIRGLSNQPQHF.